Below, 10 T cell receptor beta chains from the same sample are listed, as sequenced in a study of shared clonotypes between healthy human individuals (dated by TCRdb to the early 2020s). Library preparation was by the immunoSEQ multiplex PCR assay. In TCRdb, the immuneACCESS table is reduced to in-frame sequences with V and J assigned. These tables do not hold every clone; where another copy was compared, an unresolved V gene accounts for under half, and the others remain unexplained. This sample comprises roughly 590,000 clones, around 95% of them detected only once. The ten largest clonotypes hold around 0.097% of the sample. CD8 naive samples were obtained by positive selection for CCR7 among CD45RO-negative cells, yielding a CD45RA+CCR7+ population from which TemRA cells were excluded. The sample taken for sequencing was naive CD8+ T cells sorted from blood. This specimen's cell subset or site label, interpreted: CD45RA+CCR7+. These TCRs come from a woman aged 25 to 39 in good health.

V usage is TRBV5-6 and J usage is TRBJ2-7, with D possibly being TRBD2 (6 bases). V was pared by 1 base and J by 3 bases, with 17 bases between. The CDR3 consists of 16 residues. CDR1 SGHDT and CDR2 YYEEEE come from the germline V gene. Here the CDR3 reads CASSLYTGTLIYEQYF. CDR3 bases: TGTGCCAGCAGCTTGTACACCGGGACTCTCATCTACGAGCAGTACTTC.

The CDR3 nucleotides read TGTGCCAGCAGCTTAGGAGACCGGGACCCAGATACGCAGTATTTT. Protein sequence: CASSLGDRDPDTQYF. The J gene is TRBJ2-3, the V gene TRBV13; D assignment may be TRBD1 or TRBD2 (5 bases each). Trimming removed 0 bases at V and 4 bases at J, with 11 bases between. This CDR3 has 15 amino acids. Germline lookup yields CDR1 PRHDT and CDR2 FYEKMQ (reference sequence).

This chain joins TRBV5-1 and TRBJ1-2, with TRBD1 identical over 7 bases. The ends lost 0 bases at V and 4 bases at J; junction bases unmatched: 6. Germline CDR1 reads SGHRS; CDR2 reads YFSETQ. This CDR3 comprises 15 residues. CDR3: CASSLEGGTAYGYTF. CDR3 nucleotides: TGCGCCAGCAGCTTGGAAGGGGGCACCGCCTATGGCTACACCTTC.

CDR3 nucleotide sequence: TGCGCCAGCAGCCGAGACGGTGGGCCAGCGAAAAGCTCCTACAATGAGCAGTTCTTC. Amino acid sequence: CASSRDGGPAKSSYNEQFF. The chain recombines TRBV4-1 with TRBJ2-1, with unresolved D. This CDR3 spans 19 amino acids. Trimming left V 4 bases short and J 0 bases short, with 22 bases between. Per the germline V gene, CDR1 is MGHRA and CDR2 is YSYEKL.

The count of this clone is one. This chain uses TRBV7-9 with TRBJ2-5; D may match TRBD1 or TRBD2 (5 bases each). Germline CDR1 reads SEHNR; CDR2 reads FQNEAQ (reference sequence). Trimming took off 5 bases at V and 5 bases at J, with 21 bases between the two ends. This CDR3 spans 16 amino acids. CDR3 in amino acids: CASSATGREFGETQYF. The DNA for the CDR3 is TGTGCCAGCAGCGCGACGGGACGAGAGTTTGGGGAGACCCAGTACTTC. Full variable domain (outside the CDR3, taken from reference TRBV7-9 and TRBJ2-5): DTGVSQNPRHKITKRGQNVTFRCDPISEHNRLYWYRQTLGQGPEFLTYFQNEAQLEKSRLLSDRFSAERPKGSFSTLEIQRTEQGDSAMYLCASSATGREFGETQYFGPGTRLLVL.

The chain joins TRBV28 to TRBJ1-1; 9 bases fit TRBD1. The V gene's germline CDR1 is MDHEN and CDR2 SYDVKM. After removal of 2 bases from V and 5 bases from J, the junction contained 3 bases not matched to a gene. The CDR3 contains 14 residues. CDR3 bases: TGTGCCAGCAGTTTAACACAGGGGGCGACTGAAGCTTTCTTT. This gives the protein CASSLTQGATEAFF. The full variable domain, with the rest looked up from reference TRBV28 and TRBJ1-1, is DVKVTQSSRYLVKRTGEKVFLECVQDMDHENMFWYRQDPGLGLRLIYFSYDVKMKEKGDIPEGYSVSREKKERFSLILESASTNQTSMYLCASSLTQGATEAFFGQGTRLTVV.

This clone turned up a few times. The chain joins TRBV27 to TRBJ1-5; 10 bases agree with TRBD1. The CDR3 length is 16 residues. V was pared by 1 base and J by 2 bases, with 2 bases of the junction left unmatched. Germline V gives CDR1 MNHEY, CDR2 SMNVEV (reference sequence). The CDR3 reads CASSLYGTGGNQPQHF. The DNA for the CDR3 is TGTGCCAGCAGTTTATACGGGACAGGGGGCAATCAGCCCCAGCATTTT.

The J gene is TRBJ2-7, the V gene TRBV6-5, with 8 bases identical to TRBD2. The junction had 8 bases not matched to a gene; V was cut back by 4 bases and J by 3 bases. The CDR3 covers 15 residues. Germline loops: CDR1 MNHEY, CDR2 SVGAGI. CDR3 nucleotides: TGTGCCAGCAGTTCTCGGGCGCGGGAGGTCTACGAGCAGTACTTC. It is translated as CASSSRAREVYEQYF.

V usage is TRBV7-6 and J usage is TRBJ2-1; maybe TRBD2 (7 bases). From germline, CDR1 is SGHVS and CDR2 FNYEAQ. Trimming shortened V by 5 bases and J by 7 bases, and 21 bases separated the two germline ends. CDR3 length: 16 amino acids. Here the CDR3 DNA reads TGTGCCAGCAGCCAAGGGCTAGCGGTGAGGGGGAATGAGCAGTTCTTC. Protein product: CASSQGLAVRGNEQFF.

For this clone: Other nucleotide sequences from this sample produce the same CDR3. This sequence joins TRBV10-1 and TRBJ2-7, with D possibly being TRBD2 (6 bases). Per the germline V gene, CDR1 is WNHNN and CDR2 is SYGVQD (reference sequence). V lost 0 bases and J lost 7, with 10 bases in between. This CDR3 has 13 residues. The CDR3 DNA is TGCGCCAGCAGTGAGTCGGGACTTGAGGAGCAGTACTTC. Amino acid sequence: CASSESGLEEQYF.